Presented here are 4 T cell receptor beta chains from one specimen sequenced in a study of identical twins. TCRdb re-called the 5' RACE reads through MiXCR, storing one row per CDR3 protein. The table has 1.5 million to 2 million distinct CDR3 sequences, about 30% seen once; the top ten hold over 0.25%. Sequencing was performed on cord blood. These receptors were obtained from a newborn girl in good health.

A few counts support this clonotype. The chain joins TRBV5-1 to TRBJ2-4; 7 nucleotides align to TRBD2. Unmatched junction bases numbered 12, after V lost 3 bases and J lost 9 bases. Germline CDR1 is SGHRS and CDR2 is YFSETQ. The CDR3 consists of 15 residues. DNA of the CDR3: TGCGCCAGCAGCTCCTCTTCTGGGGGGGGTATCATTCAGTACTTC. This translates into CASSSSSGGGIIQYF.

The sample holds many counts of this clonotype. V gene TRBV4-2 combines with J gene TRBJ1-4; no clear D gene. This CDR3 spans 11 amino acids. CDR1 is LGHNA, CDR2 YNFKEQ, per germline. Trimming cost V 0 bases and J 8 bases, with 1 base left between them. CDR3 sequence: CASSQEEKLFF. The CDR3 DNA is TGTGCCAGCAGCCAAGAAGAAAAACTGTTTTTT.

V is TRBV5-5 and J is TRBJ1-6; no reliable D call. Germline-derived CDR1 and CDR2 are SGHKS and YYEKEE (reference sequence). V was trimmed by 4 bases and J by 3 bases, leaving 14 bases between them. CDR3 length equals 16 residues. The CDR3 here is CASSLPGTFYNSPLHF. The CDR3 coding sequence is TGTGCCAGCAGCCTACCGGGAACCTTCTATAATTCACCCCTCCACTTT.

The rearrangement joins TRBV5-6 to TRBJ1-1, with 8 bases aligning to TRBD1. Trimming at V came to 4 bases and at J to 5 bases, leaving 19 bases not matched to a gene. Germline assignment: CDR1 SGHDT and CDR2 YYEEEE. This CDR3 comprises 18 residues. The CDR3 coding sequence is TGTGCCAGCAGCGGACCGGGACAGGTGGTACGAGTGCGGACTGAAGCTTTCTTT. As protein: CASSGPGQVVRVRTEAFF.